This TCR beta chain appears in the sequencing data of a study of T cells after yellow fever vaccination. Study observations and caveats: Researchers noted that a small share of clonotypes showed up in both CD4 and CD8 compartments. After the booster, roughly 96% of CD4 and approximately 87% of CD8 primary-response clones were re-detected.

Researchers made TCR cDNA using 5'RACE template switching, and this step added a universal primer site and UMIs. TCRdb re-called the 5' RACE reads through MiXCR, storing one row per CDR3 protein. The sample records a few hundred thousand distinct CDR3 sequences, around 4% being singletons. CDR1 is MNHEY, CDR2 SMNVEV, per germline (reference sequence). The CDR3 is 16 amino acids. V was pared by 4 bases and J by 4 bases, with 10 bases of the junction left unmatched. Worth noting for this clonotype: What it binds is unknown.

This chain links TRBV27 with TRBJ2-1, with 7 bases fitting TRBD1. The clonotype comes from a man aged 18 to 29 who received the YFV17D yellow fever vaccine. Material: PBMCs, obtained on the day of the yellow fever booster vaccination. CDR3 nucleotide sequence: TGTGCCAGCAGTTCCACCCCCGGGACAGTATACAATGAGCAGTTCTTC. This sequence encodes CASSSTPGTVYNEQFF.